Listed here is a single T cell receptor beta chain. The entry originates in a study of cytomegalovirus exposure and HLA in healthy donors. Primers for the PCR totalled 60 Vbeta and 13 Jbeta. Here immunoSEQ multiplex PCR was the method, and the copy in TCRdb shows in-frame clones only, minus some. The sample carries approximately 190,000 clones, approximately 81% recorded once. Losses at the gene ends were 7 bases for V and 9 bases for J; bases not matched to a gene: 6. Germline V gives CDR1 MNHNS, CDR2 SASEGT. This CDR3 region has 14 residues. The material sequenced was PBMCs. The chain recombines TRBV6-1 with TRBJ1-6, with 10 bases that match TRBD1. This clonotype was sampled from a man in his forties or fifties in good health and CMV-seronegative. The CDR3 nucleotides read TGTGCCAGCAAAGAGGGACAGGGGATTTCACCCCTCCACTTT. Its translation: CASKEGQGISPLHF.